Shown below are 22 T cell receptor beta chains from a single sample sequenced in a study of shared clonotypes between healthy human individuals. Produced via immunoSEQ multiplex PCR; TCRdb's table is partial and in-frame only. This sample yields millions of clones, of which 85% to 95% are seen a single time; over 0.12% belongs to the top ten. The sample consisted of naive CD4+ T cells sorted from blood. Subset defined: CD45RA+ positively selected. The receptors were sampled from a man younger than 35 in good health.

As for this clone: The sample carries other DNA sequences with the same CDR3. The V call is TRBV7-2, the J call TRBJ1-1; D is uncertain. V lost 4 bases and J lost 0, with 6 bases in between. The CDR3 extends over 13 amino acids. CDR1 is SGHTA, CDR2 FQGNSA, per germline. CDR3 DNA: TGTGCCAGCAGCTCTTCCATGAACACTGAAGCTTTCTTT. Its translation: CASSSSMNTEAFF.

CDR3 region: CASSYGRSEQFF. Here the CDR3 DNA reads TGTGCCAGCAGTTACGGCCGGAGCGAGCAGTTCTTC. The V and J genes are TRBV6-5 and TRBJ2-1; D remains unclear. V shed 2 bases and J shed 10 bases, with 9 bases lying between them. The length of the CDR3 is 12 residues. Per germline, CDR1 MNHEY and CDR2 SVGAGI.

The rearrangement links TRBV9 to TRBJ1-3; D is undetermined. The CDR3 totals 15 residues. The germline gives CDR1 SGDLS, CDR2 YYNGEE. Deletions cut 0 bases from V and 0 bases from J, with 7 bases between. This CDR3 reads CASSVGAASGNTIYF. CDR3 bases: TGTGCCAGCAGCGTAGGGGCAGCCTCTGGAAACACCATATATTTT. The full variable domain, in which reference TRBV9 and TRBJ1-3 provide the parts outside the CDR3, is DSGVTQTPKHLITATGQRVTLRCSPRSGDLSVYWYQQSLDQGLQFLIQYYNGEERAKGNILERFSAQQFPDLHSELNLSSLELGDSALYFCASSVGAASGNTIYFGEGSWLTVV.

The chain has TRBV7-9 and TRBJ2-3, with 11 nucleotides matching TRBD2. Per the germline V gene, CDR1 is SEHNR and CDR2 is FQNEAQ (reference sequence). This CDR3 has 18 amino acids. The V segment lost 1 base and the J segment 1 base; nucleotides outside the gene matches: 7. The DNA of the CDR3 is TGTGCCAGCAGCTTAGGACTAGCGGGGTCGACCGGCACAGATACGCAGTATTTT. As protein: CASSLGLAGSTGTDTQYF.

The CDR3 sequence: CASRPREAGGDTQYF. In nucleotides, the CDR3 is TGTGCCAGCAGACCCCGGGAGGCTGGGGGGGATACGCAGTATTTT. This chain links TRBV6-1 with TRBJ2-3; 7 bases agree with TRBD2. This CDR3 has 15 residues. The V gene end was trimmed by 6 bases and the J gene end by 6 bases; junction bases not matched to a gene: 12. The germline CDR1 and CDR2 sequences are MNHNS and SASEGT.

This chain joins TRBV2 and TRBJ1-1, with 9 bases that match TRBD1. The CDR3 sequence is 14 residues long. Germline CDR1 and CDR2: SNHLY and FYNNEI. Germline trimming cut 5 bases from V and 6 bases from J; bases unmatched to any gene: 7. DNA of the CDR3: TGTGCCAGCAGTCCGGGACAGGGAAAGGCTGAAGCTTTCTTT. It yields the protein CASSPGQGKAEAFF.

The chain is built from TRBV10-3 and TRBJ1-1; unclear D gene. The CDR3 sequence is 14 residues long. V lost 2 bases and J 4 bases, leaving 11 bases between the germline ends. The germline V gene has CDR1 ENHRY and CDR2 SYGVKD. The CDR3 DNA follows: TGTGCCATCAGTGAGGGGGAGAGAAGCACTGAAGCTTTCTTT. Amino acid sequence: CAISEGERSTEAFF.

Here the CDR3 reads CASSPDTSSYNEQFF. CDR3 bases: TGTGCCAGCAGCCCGGACACCTCCTCCTACAATGAGCAGTTCTTC. The chain joins TRBV5-8 to TRBJ2-1; D perhaps matches TRBD1 (5 bases). The length of the CDR3 is 15 residues. V lost 4 bases, J lost 0 bases, and 11 bases lay in between. CDR1 is SGHTS, CDR2 YDEGEE, per germline. Complete variable domain (other parts from reference TRBV5-8 and TRBJ2-1): EAGVTQSPTHLIKTRGQQATLRCSPISGHTSVYWYQQALGLGLQFLLWYDEGEERNRGNFPPRFSGRQFPNYSSELNVNALELEDSALYLCASSPDTSSYNEQFFGPGTRLTVL.

A remark on this clone: This sample includes further DNA sequences coding for the same CDR3. V gene TRBV7-2 combines with J gene TRBJ2-5; D may match TRBD1 or TRBD2 (6 bases each). Per germline, CDR1 SGHTA and CDR2 FQGNSA. V lost 5 bases to trimming and J lost 5 bases, with 12 bases between them. This CDR3 contains 13 residues. The CDR3 DNA reads TGTGCCAGCAGCCTGGTCGGGGGCGAGACCCAGTACTTC. This translates into CASSLVGGETQYF.

The chain has TRBV4-1 and TRBJ2-3, with no clear D. Germline V CDR1 and CDR2: MGHRA, YSYEKL. This CDR3 contains 13 residues. V lost 6 bases and J lost 0, with 7 bases in between. The CDR3 loop is CASRKGSTDTQYF. The CDR3 DNA reads as TGCGCCAGCAGAAAAGGGAGCACAGATACGCAGTATTTT.

In DNA, the CDR3 is TGTGCCAGCAGTGAGGGTCGTCAGCCCCAGCATTTT. Translation gives CASSEGRQPQHF. The rearrangement links TRBV25-1 to TRBJ1-5, with D unresolved. CDR1 and CDR2 from the germline V gene are MGHDK and SYGVNS. This CDR3 is 12 amino acids long. Trimming pared 3 bases from V and 6 bases from J, leaving 6 bases between.

With regard to this clone: In the same sample, other DNA sequences code for this CDR3. The genes are TRBV5-1 and TRBJ2-5; D possibly corresponds to TRBD2 (5 bases). From germline, CDR1 is SGHRS and CDR2 YFSETQ. The CDR3 is 13 residues long. Trimming pared 4 bases from V and 2 bases from J, leaving 9 bases between. The CDR3 region has the DNA TGCGCCAGCAGCCGTCCGGGGCAAGAGACCCAGTACTTC. Its translation: CASSRPGQETQYF.

The chain joins TRBV7-2 to TRBJ1-2; D gene ambiguous. The ends were cut back, 2 bases at V and 4 bases at J, with 14 bases in the middle. In germline, CDR1 is SGHTA, CDR2 FQGNSA. The CDR3 sequence is 15 residues long. CDR3 loop: CASSLTKQMGYGYTF. CDR3 DNA sequence: TGTGCCAGCAGCTTAACTAAGCAGATGGGCTATGGCTACACCTTC.

To note about this clone: Different DNA sequences within this sample yield the same CDR3. V usage is TRBV7-2 and J usage is TRBJ2-3; D gene ambiguous. Trimming removed 1 base at V and 4 bases at J, with 6 bases between. Germline V gives CDR1 SGHTA, CDR2 FQGNSA. The CDR3 covers 13 residues. CDR3 in DNA: TGTGCCAGCAGCTTAGGTGGTCCAGATACGCAGTATTTT. This translates into CASSLGGPDTQYF. The variable domain in full, with the rest retrieved from reference TRBV7-2 and TRBJ2-3, is GAGVSQSPSNKVTEKGKDVELRCDPISGHTALYWYRQSLGQGLEFLIYFQGNSAPDKSGLPSDRFSAERTGGSVSTLTIQRTQQEDSAVYLCASSLGGPDTQYFGPGTRLTVL.

The gene calls are TRBV21-1 and TRBJ1-5; TRBD1, as called in the table, went unchecked against the DNA. TRBV21-1 is shown as a pseudogene. This CDR3 has 20 amino acids. CDR3 nucleotides: TGTGCCAGCAGTCAAAGAGGCCGGGACAGGGGGTTTAGGGGCAATCAGCCCCAGCATTTT. Its protein is CASSQRGRDRGFRGNQPQHF.

Concerning this clone itself: This CDR3 is missing its conserved last phenylalanine or tryptophan, likely due to a read error. This chain joins TRBV7-3 and TRBJ2-3; 10 positions match TRBD2. Per germline, CDR1 SGHTA and CDR2 FQGTGA. V lost 5 bases and J lost 1; bases outside the gene matches: 3. The CDR3 is 15 residues long. Here the CDR3 reads CASSPGTSGTDTQYL. The DNA for the CDR3 is TGTGCCAGCAGCCCGGGGACTAGCGGCACAGATACGCAGTATCTT.

This chain joins TRBV25-1 and TRBJ2-3, with 9 nucleotides matching TRBD2. Looked up from germline, CDR1 is MGHDK and CDR2 is SYGVNS. This CDR3 comprises 15 residues. With V trimmed by 1 base and J by 4 bases, 3 bases remained unmatched. The CDR3 is CASSEWAGGPDTQYF. Here the CDR3 DNA reads TGTGCCAGCAGTGAATGGGCGGGGGGGCCAGATACGCAGTATTTT.

The CDR3 region is CASSIGTGKANYGYTF. CDR3 nucleotide sequence: TGTGCCAGTAGTATTGGGACAGGAAAAGCTAACTATGGCTACACCTTC. This sequence joins TRBV19 and TRBJ1-2; 8 bases map to TRBD1. Germline V gives CDR1 LNHDA, CDR2 SQIVND (reference sequence). This CDR3 comprises 16 residues. V gave up 3 bases and J gave up 0 bases; unmatched junction bases: 6.

In the case of this clone: Other DNA sequences in the same sample also yield this CDR3. V is TRBV5-1 and J is TRBJ2-2; 9 bases are a match to TRBD2. The CDR3 totals 15 residues. Germline CDR1 reads SGHRS; CDR2 reads YFSETQ. V trimming: 3 bases; J trimming: 1 base; junction bases outside the gene matches: 1. This chain's CDR3 is CASSSTSGNTGELFF. CDR3 sequence (DNA): TGCGCCAGCAGCTCGACTAGCGGGAACACCGGGGAGCTGTTTTTT.

V is TRBV14 and J is TRBJ2-1, with 7 bases matching TRBD2. CDR1 and CDR2 from the germline V gene are SGHDN and FVKESK. The CDR3 is 15 amino acids. V shed 5 bases and J 5 bases; nucleotides not matched to a gene: 9. The CDR3 spells CASSSRGTMNNEQFF. DNA for the CDR3: TGTGCCAGCAGCTCGCGGGGGACCATGAACAATGAGCAGTTCTTC.

J is TRBJ1-2 and V is TRBV6-6, with 11 bases lining up with TRBD1. CDR1 and CDR2 from the germline V gene are MNHNY and SVGAGI (reference sequence). Germline trimming cut 2 bases from V and 5 bases from J; bases unmatched to any gene: 4. This CDR3 contains 15 residues. The CDR3 loop is CASSYPGQGEYGYTF. In DNA, the CDR3 is TGTGCCAGCAGTTACCCGGGACAGGGGGAATATGGCTACACCTTC.

V gene TRBV11-2 combines with J gene TRBJ2-1, with D possibly matching TRBD2 (5 bases). The V gene lost 2 bases and the J gene lost 0 bases, with 11 bases spanning the gap. The CDR3 length is 16 residues. The germline gives CDR1 SGHAT, CDR2 FQNNGV. Written as DNA, the CDR3 is TGTGCCAGCAGCTTATTATCGAGGGCCTCCTACAATGAGCAGTTCTTC. It translates to CASSLLSRASYNEQFF.